This TCR beta chain is drawn from a study of cytomegalovirus exposure and HLA in healthy donors (dated by TCRdb to between 2016 and 2019). About the investigation overall: The 500 to 800 repertoires of the first cohort and the approximately 110 validation repertoires were produced on the same platform, according to a later analysis. Besides the first cohort of some 670 subjects, a separate validation cohort made up of 120 different subjects was used. The study was designed to test whether signatures of past pathogen exposure could be identified by cataloging public T cell receptors. To predict cytomegalovirus infection status, the study brought together high-throughput TCR immunosequencing, statistical association of individual TCRs with disease status, and machine learning. Overall study outcomes, separate from this receptor: The study gave a list of under 200 TCR beta chains associated with cytomegalovirus. The authors suggested that the approach could potentially be extended to other disease states and immunological phenotypes. In both the original and validation cohorts, the classifier was reported to diagnose cytomegalovirus status with high specificity and sensitivity. A few of the identified cytomegalovirus-associated TCR beta chains were confirmed in vitro to be specific for cytomegalovirus antigens. Across donors, most TCR sequences were observed very rarely, whereas some public TCRs were present in many individuals. The validation cohort had no HLA typing available for a later analysis, so co-occurrence within that cohort was assessed over all 130 or so repertoires. A later analysis found that TCRs clustered in the first cohort also tended to co-occur in the 95 to 150 validation repertoires, with 90% to 95% of cluster scores above 0.

V is cut back by 5 bases and J by 5 bases, with 9 bases in the junction unmatched. The CDR3 starts with the cysteine, ends with the phenylalanine, and has 15 residues. Only the CDR3 region is kept as DNA, spanning 45 bases read in frame from base 1. Taken from the germline V gene, the CDR1 and CDR2 loops are SGHTA and FQGTGA. Libraries were built with the immunoSEQ multiplex PCR assay. The study's own analysis went as follows. To diagnose cytomegalovirus status from the catalog of TCR beta chain sequences, a statistical classification framework was built. TCRdb provides this immuneACCESS table in a form limited to in-frame rearrangements. Some clones are lacking; in checked studies, under half of them reflect an unresolved V gene, and why the rest are absent is not known. D and trimming were read from the DNA, whereas the V and J calls and clone size are those reported in that table. Present in this sample are approximately 270,000 clones, roughly 90% of which were seen just once. The ten largest clones capture under 0.45% of the sample.

Concerning this clone itself: The antigen it binds to is not known. No per-base quality is available; no much larger clone lies one base away.

Donors formed part of the validation cohort, which comprised 120 subjects and was distinct from the first cohort of over 500 subjects. This receptor was identified in a woman aged 18-30 years in good health and CMV-seronegative. The rearrangement joined TRBV7-3 to TRBJ2-7; TRBD1 aligns with 10 central bases. The sequenced material came from PBMCs. The DNA sequence follows: TGTGCCAGCAGCGCCCATGGGACAGGGGACAACGAGCAGTACTTC. It specifies CASSAHGTGDNEQYF.